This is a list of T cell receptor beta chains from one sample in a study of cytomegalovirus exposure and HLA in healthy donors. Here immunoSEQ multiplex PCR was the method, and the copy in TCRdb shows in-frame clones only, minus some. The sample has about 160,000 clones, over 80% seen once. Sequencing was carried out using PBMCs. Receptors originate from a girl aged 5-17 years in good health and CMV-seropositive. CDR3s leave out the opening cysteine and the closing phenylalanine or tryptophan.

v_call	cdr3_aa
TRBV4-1	ASSQDGQLGDTQY
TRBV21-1	ASSKGPGDCDSPLH
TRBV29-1	SVDFTDRTTEAF
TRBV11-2	ASSPPRAGANVLT
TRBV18	ASSASGGLRAQH
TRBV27	ASSSKTTDRDPNEKLF
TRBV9	ASSPPDSKETQY
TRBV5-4	AMGLAGGREQF
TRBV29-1	SVAHTGNLLNEKLF
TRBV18	ASSPYRGTGEQY
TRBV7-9	ASSLAGAGTNEKLF
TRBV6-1	ASSGNRVGYGYT
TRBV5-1	ASSEDSNYNEQF
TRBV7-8	ASSPRESSYEQY
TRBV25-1	ASSAVYEQY
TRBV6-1	ASSVTKNSGGRQPQH
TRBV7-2	ASSLLYAGGEETQY
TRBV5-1	ASSLRDRKVNTEAF
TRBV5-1	ASSLGGRNYGYT
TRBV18	ASSPPTSSISQETQY
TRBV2	ASEKRTGVYGYT
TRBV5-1	ASSLDPLAGGGEQY
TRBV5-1	ASSPRGLADNEQF
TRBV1	TSSQRSQGRPYEQY
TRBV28	ASSPSRSDRGYGYT
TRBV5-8	ASSSFGTFNEKLF
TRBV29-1	SVETGRVYGYT
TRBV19	ASSTRTKGRSYEQY
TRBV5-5	ASGGGGTEAF
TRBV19	ASSPLAGTSSGANVLT
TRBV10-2	ASSEQGGGRGKY
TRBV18	ASSPHASGNPMITQY
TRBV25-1	ASRDRVGYT
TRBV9	ASSTPAGARTGELF
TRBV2	ASRGDRTSYEQY
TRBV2	ASRLALYEQY
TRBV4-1	ASSPNRGTYNEQF
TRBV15	ATSRATAYQPQH
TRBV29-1	SVRVQVYEQF
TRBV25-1	ASRGPGELF
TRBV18	ASSPPGGTGLTDTQY
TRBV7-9	ASSLALGERGDEQF
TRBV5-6	ASSITGTGQGYT
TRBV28	ASSALGTGEYGNTIY
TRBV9	ASSASSGSSGELF
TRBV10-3	AISDPGLAAYTGELF
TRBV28	ATRPPPGQGVYEQY
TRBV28	ASSRSQGAMGNQPQH
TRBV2	ASSDSLAVSTDTQY
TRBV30	AWEGLAEYNEQF
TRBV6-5	ASSGTSTETQY
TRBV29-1	SGGQAGELF
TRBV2	ASKTARGGPSNQPQH
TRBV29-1	SVEGGISDEQY
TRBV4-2	ASSQEGTTYNEQF